This is a list of T cell receptor beta chains from one sample in a study of shared clonotypes between healthy human individuals. The assay was immunoSEQ multiplex PCR, and TCRdb's table has in-frame clones only and misses some. The sample consists of 470,000 or so clones, 78% of them appearing once. The sequenced material came from PBMCs. These receptors all stem from a woman between 40 and 55 years old in good health. Some clones in this sample may be carry-over from other donors' samples. Both conserved end residues are part of each CDR3. Fields, in order: V gene, clone size, J gene, CDR3 length, D gene, CDR3 DNA, CDR3 protein. A D gene is named only where the DNA matches it firmly. The listing skips clone size in some rows; elsewhere it reads once, few, many or a size class.

V: TRBV6-4
size: few
J: TRBJ2-1
length: 14
D: TRBD2
DNA: TGTGCCAGCAGTGAGGGGAGCGGGAGCAATGAGCAGTTCTTC
CDR3: CASSEGSGSNEQFF

V: TRBV5-4
size: .
J: TRBJ1-4
length: 14
D: TRBD1
DNA: TGTGCCAGCAGCCCCAGGGGGCCAAATGAAAAACTGTTTTTT
CDR3: CASSPRGPNEKLFF

V: TRBV4-2
size: .
J: TRBJ2-7
length: 17
D: .
DNA: TGTGCCAGCAGCCAACGAGGTGATGGCAGGTCGGCCTACGAGCAGTACTTC
CDR3: CASSQRGDGRSAYEQYF

V: TRBV5-1
size: .
J: TRBJ2-2
length: 14
D: TRBD2
DNA: TGCGCCAGCAGCTCAATGACTAGCCCCGGGGAGCTGTTTTTT
CDR3: CASSSMTSPGELFF

V: TRBV7-2
size: .
J: TRBJ2-1
length: 12
D: .
DNA: TGTGCCAGCAGCTTAACTACGAATGAGCAGTTCTTC
CDR3: CASSLTTNEQFF

V: TRBV6-6
size: .
J: TRBJ1-4
length: 14
D: TRBD1
DNA: TGTGCCAGCAGCCTACAGGGGATTAATGAAAAACTGTTTTTT
CDR3: CASSLQGINEKLFF

V: TRBV5-1
size: once
J: TRBJ2-2
length: 15
D: TRBD1
DNA: TGCGCCAGCAGCTTGGCCCAGGGGGCGTCCGGGGAGCTGTTTTTT
CDR3: CASSLAQGASGELFF

V: TRBV19
size: .
J: TRBJ1-1
length: 13
D: TRBD1
DNA: TGTGCCAGTAGTACGAACAGGGGAACTGAAGCTTTCTTT
CDR3: CASSTNRGTEAFF

V: TRBV2
size: .
J: TRBJ1-5
length: 15
D: TRBD1
DNA: TGTGCCAGCGGGGGTTCCGGGACAGCCCTCCCGACCCAGCATTTT
CDR3: CASGGSGTALPTQHF

V: TRBV19
size: .
J: TRBJ1-5
length: 16
D: .
DNA: TGTGCCAGTAGTATAGACGGGGCAGGTCCCAATCAGCCCCAGCATTTT
CDR3: CASSIDGAGPNQPQHF

V: TRBV7-6
size: .
J: TRBJ1-1
length: 15
D: TRBD1
DNA: TGTGCCAGCAGCTCAAGACAGGGGGAGGACACTGAAGCTTTCTTT
CDR3: CASSSRQGEDTEAFF

V: TRBV11-2
size: .
J: TRBJ2-1
length: 15
D: .
DNA: TGTGCCAGCTCCCTTTTCGGGAGTGGTGTAGATGAGCAGTTCTTC
CDR3: CASSLFGSGVDEQFF

V: TRBV28
size: few
J: TRBJ1-2
length: 14
D: .
DNA: TGTGCCAGCCAAACAGCGAACCTTAACTATGGCTACACCTTC
CDR3: CASQTANLNYGYTF

V: TRBV6-1
size: .
J: TRBJ2-7
length: 15
D: .
DNA: TGTGCCAGCAGTGAAGCGGCAGGAAGCTCCTACGAGCAGTACTTC
CDR3: CASSEAAGSSYEQYF

V: TRBV6-1
size: .
J: TRBJ2-7
length: 16
D: .
DNA: TGTGCCAGCAGTGAAGCTTCGGTCGTCCCCTCCTACGAGCAGTACTTC
CDR3: CASSEASVVPSYEQYF

V: TRBV6-4
size: .
J: TRBJ2-3
length: 14
D: .
DNA: TGTGCCAGCAGTCCACTAGCAAGCACAGATACGCAGTATTTT
CDR3: CASSPLASTDTQYF

V: TRBV5-4
size: .
J: TRBJ2-3
length: 17
D: TRBD2
DNA: TGTGCCAGCAGCACTGGGACTAGCGGGGGGACCACAGATACGCAGTATTTT
CDR3: CASSTGTSGGTTDTQYF

V: TRBV5-1
size: .
J: TRBJ2-7
length: 16
D: TRBD2
DNA: TGCGCCAGCAGCTTGGTAGTAGCGGGGATAAACTACGAGCAGTACTTC
CDR3: CASSLVVAGINYEQYF

V: TRBV7-6
size: .
J: TRBJ2-2
length: 15
D: .
DNA: TGTGCCAGCAGCTTCATGGGCCGCGGGACCGGGGAGCTGTTTTTT
CDR3: CASSFMGRGTGELFF

V: TRBV10-3
size: .
J: TRBJ2-7
length: 13
D: TRBD2
DNA: TGTGCCACCCTAGCGGTGAGTCCCTACGAGCAGTACTTC
CDR3: CATLAVSPYEQYF

V: TRBV5-4
size: .
J: TRBJ2-1
length: 17
D: TRBD2
DNA: TGTGCCAGCAGCCCAGGACTAGCGAGGAGCTCCTACAATGAGCAGTTCTTC
CDR3: CASSPGLARSSYNEQFF

V: TRBV30
size: .
J: TRBJ1-3
length: 14
D: TRBD1
DNA: TGTGCCTGTCACCCAGGGGGCTCTGGAAACACCATATATTTT
CDR3: CACHPGGSGNTIYF

V: TRBV29-1
size: .
J: TRBJ2-1
length: 13
D: TRBD2
DNA: TGCAGCCTAAGGGCTAGCGGGAGGGGGCAGCAGTTCTTC
CDR3: CSLRASGRGQQFF

V: TRBV5-5
size: few
J: TRBJ1-5
length: 14
D: .
DNA: TGTGCCAGCAGCTTGGAGGCAGGTGATCAGCCCCAGCATTTT
CDR3: CASSLEAGDQPQHF

V: TRBV2
size: few
J: TRBJ1-1
length: 11
D: .
DNA: TGTGCCAGCAGTGAGGGCACTGAAGCTTTCTTT
CDR3: CASSEGTEAFF

V: TRBV7-9
size: .
J: TRBJ1-3
length: 14
D: .
DNA: TGTGCCAGCAGCAGCAGTGAGGGTGGAAACACCATATATTTT
CDR3: CASSSSEGGNTIYF

V: TRBV28
size: few
J: TRBJ1-1
length: 15
D: .
DNA: TGTGCCAGCAGTTTCGAGCAGGTAATGAACACTGAAGCTTTCTTT
CDR3: CASSFEQVMNTEAFF

V: TRBV7-8
size: .
J: TRBJ1-2
length: 20
D: .
DNA: TGTGCCAGCAGCTTAGCGATATATATGGCAGGGGAAGAGAGACGCTATGGCTACACCTTC
CDR3: CASSLAIYMAGEERRYGYTF

V: TRBV2
size: .
J: TRBJ2-1
length: 13
D: .
DNA: TGTGCCACCAATCCCCTCTACTACAATGAGCAGTTCTTC
CDR3: CATNPLYYNEQFF

V: TRBV28
size: few
J: TRBJ2-4
length: 14
D: TRBD2
DNA: TGTGCCAGCAGCCCCCAGCGGGGGAAAAACATTCAGTACTTC
CDR3: CASSPQRGKNIQYF

V: TRBV5-1
size: .
J: TRBJ2-3
length: 16
D: TRBD2
DNA: TGCGCCAGCAGCCCAGAAGGTCGGCGGGAGACAGATACGCAGTATTTT
CDR3: CASSPEGRRETDTQYF

V: TRBV25-1
size: .
J: TRBJ2-2
length: 15
D: TRBD1
DNA: TGTGCCAGCAGTGAATGGGACAGGGTGGACGGGGAGCTGTTTTTT
CDR3: CASSEWDRVDGELFF

V: TRBV28
size: .
J: TRBJ2-3
length: 15
D: TRBD1
DNA: TGTGCCAGCAGTCCGGGACAGGGTGGTATAGATACGCAGTATTTT
CDR3: CASSPGQGGIDTQYF

V: TRBV19
size: .
J: TRBJ2-4
length: 17
D: TRBD2
DNA: TGTGCCAGTAGTAGGAGTCGAACGGCTAGCGGAAAAAACATTCAGTACTTC
CDR3: CASSRSRTASGKNIQYF

V: TRBV2
size: .
J: TRBJ2-1
length: 15
D: .
DNA: TGTGCCAGCAGATCCGGGACCTTAATATACAATGAGCAGTTCTTC
CDR3: CASRSGTLIYNEQFF

V: TRBV6-5
size: .
J: TRBJ2-5
length: 13
D: TRBD1
DNA: TGTGCCAGCAGGAACAGGGGGCGAGAGACCCAGTACTTC
CDR3: CASRNRGRETQYF